The clone carrying this TCR beta chain was counted a few times. What it binds is not known. This entry belongs to a study of blood T cells in healthy people across ages. Across the study: Capturing about one barcoded beta molecule per two T cells was achieved by template switching.

Together with a sample-barcoded 5' primer, a J-beta primer mix was included in a second PCR lasting about 7 to 11 cycles. Per-sample output comprised a minimum of 2.5 million paired-end reads containing CDR3. Each CDR3 protein gets one entry after TCRdb re-called the 5' RACE reads with MiXCR. This table has almost 1 million distinct CDR3 sequences, about 53% appearing once. Per-sample PBMC isolation yielded at least 7 million cells. This CDR3 contains 16 residues. Germline V lookup: CDR1 MRHNA, CDR2 SNTAGT. With 4 bases clipped from V and 1 base from J, the junction kept 4 bases outside the gene matches. Study-wide findings and caveats: Unknown donor CMV status possibly confounded expanded clonotype changes.

The rearrangement joins TRBV6-4 to TRBJ2-4; the match to TRBD1 covers 10 bases. The sequence derives from a woman aged 55-70 years in good health. The sequencing input was blood. CDR3 bases: TGTGCCAGCAGTGTTCCGGGACAGGGGGCCAAAAACATTCAGTACTTC. It codes for CASSVPGQGAKNIQYF.